These T cell receptor beta chains were read from a single sample in a study of OX40 agonist ivuxolimab in advanced cancers. Profiled with immunoSEQ multiplex PCR; TCRdb holds only in-frame clones, not every one. The sample shows tens of thousands of clones, 92% of them seen only once. The material was CD4+ or CD8+ T cells sorted from blood, obtained in a trial of the OX40 agonist ivuxolimab. The receptors here all came from an adult with an advanced solid tumor such as melanoma, head and neck, liver or kidney cancer. CDR3s include the opening cysteine and the closing phenylalanine or tryptophan. The order of the fields is CDR3 protein, CDR3 DNA, J gene, V gene, D gene, clone size. A D gene is named only where the DNA matches it firmly. Rows give clone size only sometimes, using once, few, many, or a class for an expanded clone.

CDR3: CAWSVWASGGGTGELFF; DNA: TGTGCCTGGAGTGTATGGGCTAGCGGGGGTGGAACCGGGGAGCTGTTTTTT; J: TRBJ2-2; V: TRBV30; D: TRBD2; size: -
CDR3: CTSSQVPPTAFPKNIQYF; DNA: TGCACCAGCAGCCAAGTCCCACCGACAGCGTTTCCCAAAAACATTCAGTACTTC; J: TRBJ2-4; V: TRBV1; D: -; size: -
CDR3: CASSSPDWGSFLNTEAFF; DNA: TGTGCCAGCAGCTCCCCGGACTGGGGCTCCTTTTTGAACACTGAAGCTTTCTTT; J: TRBJ1-1; V: TRBV7-9; D: -; size: once
CDR3: CASSLTIPGANVLTF; DNA: TGTGCCAGCAGCTTGACTATTCCTGGGGCCAACGTCCTGACTTTC; J: TRBJ2-6; V: TRBV4-2; D: -; size: -
CDR3: CAWSVWGAYGYTF; DNA: TGTGCCTGGAGTGTATGGGGCGCGTATGGCTACACCTTC; J: TRBJ1-2; V: TRBV30; D: -; size: -
CDR3: CAWSVQGAYGYTF; DNA: TGTGCCTGGAGTGTACAGGGCGCCTATGGCTACACCTTC; J: TRBJ1-2; V: TRBV30; D: -; size: medium-sized
CDR3: CASAGTGQAGNTIYF; DNA: TGTGCCAGTGCCGGGACAGGGCAGGCTGGAAACACCATATATTTT; J: TRBJ1-3; V: TRBV6-5; D: TRBD1; size: -
CDR3: CSARTGVAKNIQYF; DNA: TGCAGCGCCCGAACGGGGGTAGCCAAAAACATTCAGTACTTC; J: TRBJ2-4; V: TRBV29-1; D: -; size: -
CDR3: CASSPGRANEQYF; DNA: TGTGCCAGCAGCCCGGGGAGGGCAAACGAGCAGTACTTC; J: TRBJ2-7; V: TRBV28; D: TRBD2; size: -
CDR3: CASSEALGDGETQYF; DNA: TGTGCCAGCAGTGAAGCGCTGGGGGACGGTGAGACCCAGTACTTC; J: TRBJ2-5; V: TRBV6-1; D: -; size: few
CDR3: CASSKLGTGSQPQHF; DNA: TGTGCCAGCAGCAAACTTGGGACAGGGAGTCAGCCCCAGCATTTT; J: TRBJ1-5; V: TRBV21-1; D: -; size: -
CDR3: CASSAGTGDGYTF; DNA: TGTGCCAGCAGTGCCGGGACAGGGGATGGCTACACCTTC; J: TRBJ1-2; V: TRBV6-1; D: TRBD1; size: -
CDR3: CASEGAYEQYF; DNA: TGTGCCAGCGAGGGGGCCTACGAGCAGTACTTC; J: TRBJ2-7; V: TRBV6-6; D: -; size: -
CDR3: CASSLAGGPGEQYF; DNA: TGCGCCAGCAGCCTAGCGGGAGGGCCGGGCGAGCAGTACTTC; J: TRBJ2-7; V: TRBV5-1; D: TRBD2; size: -
CDR3: CAWRTTGGGYGYTF; DNA: TGTGCCTGGAGGACGACAGGGGGCGGCTATGGCTACACCTTC; J: TRBJ1-2; V: TRBV30; D: TRBD1; size: -
CDR3: CASSSLSGASTDTQYF; DNA: TGTGCCAGCTCCTCTCTCTCGGGGGCGTCCACAGATACGCAGTATTTT; J: TRBJ2-3; V: TRBV6-4; D: -; size: -
CDR3: CASERARQETQYF; DNA: TGTGCCAGCGAGAGGGCCAGACAAGAGACCCAGTACTTC; J: TRBJ2-5; V: TRBV2; D: -; size: -
CDR3: CASSLEQGATGELFF; DNA: TGTGCCAGCAGCTTGGAACAGGGGGCTACCGGGGAGCTGTTTTTT; J: TRBJ2-2; V: TRBV5-6; D: TRBD1; size: -
CDR3: CAWSDLAGLLNTEAFF; DNA: TGTGCCTGGAGTGACTTGGCAGGGCTCTTGAACACTGAAGCTTTCTTT; J: TRBJ1-1; V: TRBV30; D: -; size: few
CDR3: CASSRDSYGYTF; DNA: TGTGCCAGCAGTAGGGACAGCTATGGCTACACCTTC; J: TRBJ1-2; V: TRBV7-9; D: TRBD1; size: once
CDR3: CASSSPNTGELFF; DNA: TGTGCCAGCAGCTCACCAAACACCGGGGAGCTGTTTTTT; J: TRBJ2-2; V: TRBV7-3; D: -; size: -
CDR3: CASSSAGLQETQYF; DNA: TGCGCCAGCAGCTCGGCGGGACTCCAAGAGACCCAGTACTTC; J: TRBJ2-5; V: TRBV5-1; D: -; size: -
CDR3: CASSESLVGSGAFF; DNA: TGTGCCAGCAGTGAGTCCTTGGTTGGATCGGGAGCTTTCTTT; J: TRBJ1-1; V: TRBV6-5; D: -; size: -
CDR3: CASSYEGTGGGYTF; DNA: TGTGCCAGCAGTTATGAGGGGACAGGTGGTGGCTACACCTTC; J: TRBJ1-2; V: TRBV6-6; D: TRBD1; size: -